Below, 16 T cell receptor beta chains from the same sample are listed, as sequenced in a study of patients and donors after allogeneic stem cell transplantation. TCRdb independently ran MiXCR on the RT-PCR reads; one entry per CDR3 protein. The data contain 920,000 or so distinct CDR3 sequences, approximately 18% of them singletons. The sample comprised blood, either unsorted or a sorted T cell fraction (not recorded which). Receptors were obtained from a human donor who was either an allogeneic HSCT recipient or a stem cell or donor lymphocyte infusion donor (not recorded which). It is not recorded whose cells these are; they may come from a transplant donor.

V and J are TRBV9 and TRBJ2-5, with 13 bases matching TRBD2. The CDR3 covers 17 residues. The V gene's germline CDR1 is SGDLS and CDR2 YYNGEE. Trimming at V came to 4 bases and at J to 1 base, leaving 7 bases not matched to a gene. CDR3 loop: CASSPRTSGGSQETQYF. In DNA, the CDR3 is TGTGCCAGCAGCCCGAGGACTAGCGGGGGATCCCAAGAGACCCAGTACTTC.

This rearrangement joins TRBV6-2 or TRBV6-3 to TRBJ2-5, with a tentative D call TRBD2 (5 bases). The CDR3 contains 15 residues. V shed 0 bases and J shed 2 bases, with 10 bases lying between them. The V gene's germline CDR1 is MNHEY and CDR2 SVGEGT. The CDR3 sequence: CASSYSPGWQETQYF. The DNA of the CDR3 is TGTGCCAGCAGTTACTCTCCGGGGTGGCAAGAGACCCAGTACTTC.

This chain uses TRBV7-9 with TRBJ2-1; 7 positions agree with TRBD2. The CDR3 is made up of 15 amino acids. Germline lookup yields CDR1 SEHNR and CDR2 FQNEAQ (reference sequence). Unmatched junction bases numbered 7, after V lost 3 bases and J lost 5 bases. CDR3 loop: CASSFGSGGHNEQFF. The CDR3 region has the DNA TGTGCCAGCAGCTTCGGGTCGGGGGGTCACAATGAGCAGTTCTTC.

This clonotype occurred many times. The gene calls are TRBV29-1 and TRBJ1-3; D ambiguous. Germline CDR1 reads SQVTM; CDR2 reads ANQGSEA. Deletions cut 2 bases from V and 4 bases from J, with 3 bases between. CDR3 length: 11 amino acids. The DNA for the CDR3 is TGCAGCGTTGAAAAAGGAAACACCATATATTTT. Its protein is CSVEKGNTIYF.

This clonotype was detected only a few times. Written as DNA, the CDR3 is TGTGCCAGCAGTGAACACAGGGGTTCGTACACAGATACGCAGTATTTT. Amino acid sequence: CASSEHRGSYTDTQYF. This chain joins TRBV25-1 and TRBJ2-3, with TRBD1 matching 7 bases. This CDR3 is 16 amino acids long. V shed 2 bases and J 2 bases; nucleotides not matched to a gene: 7. Germline CDR1 is MGHDK and CDR2 is SYGVNS.

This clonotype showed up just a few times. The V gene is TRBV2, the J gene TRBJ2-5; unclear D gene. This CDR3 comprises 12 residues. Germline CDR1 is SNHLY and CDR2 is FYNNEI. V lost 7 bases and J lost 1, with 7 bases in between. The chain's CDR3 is CASKTLQETQYF. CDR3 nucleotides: TGTGCCAGCAAAACCCTCCAAGAGACCCAGTACTTC.

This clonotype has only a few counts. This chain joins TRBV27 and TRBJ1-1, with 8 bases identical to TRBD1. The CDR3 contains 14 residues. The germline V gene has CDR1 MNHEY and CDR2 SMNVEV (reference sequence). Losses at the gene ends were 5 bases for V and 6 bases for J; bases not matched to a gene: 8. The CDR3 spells CASSLRQGIAEAFF. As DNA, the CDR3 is TGTGCCAGCAGTCTCCGACAGGGGATCGCTGAAGCTTTCTTT.

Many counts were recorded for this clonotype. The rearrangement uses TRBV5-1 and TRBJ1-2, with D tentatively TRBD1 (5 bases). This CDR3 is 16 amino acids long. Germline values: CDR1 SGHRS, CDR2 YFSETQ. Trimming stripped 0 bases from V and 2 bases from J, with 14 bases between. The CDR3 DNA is TGCGCCAGCAGCTTGGCCGGAGGGGAGGGAAACTATGGCTACACCTTC. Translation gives CASSLAGGEGNYGYTF.

In DNA, the CDR3 is TGTGCCTGCCCTATCCGGGACAGGGTGGACGAGCAGTACTTC. This encodes CACPIRDRVDEQYF. The gene calls are TRBV30 and TRBJ2-7; 9 positions match TRBD1. J lost 5 bases, V lost 6 bases, and 11 bases had no gene match. CDR3 length equals 14 residues. The germline V gene encodes CDR1 GTSNPN and CDR2 SVGIG (reference sequence).

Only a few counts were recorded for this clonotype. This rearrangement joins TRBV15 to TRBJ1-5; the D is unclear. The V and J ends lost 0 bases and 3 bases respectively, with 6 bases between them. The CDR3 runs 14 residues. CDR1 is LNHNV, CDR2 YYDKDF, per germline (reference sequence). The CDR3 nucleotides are TGTGCCACCAGCAGAGACAGGTACAATCAGCCCCAGCATTTT. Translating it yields CATSRDRYNQPQHF. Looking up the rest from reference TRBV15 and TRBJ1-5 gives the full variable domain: DAMVIQNPRYQVTQFGKPVTLSCSQTLNHNVMYWYQQKSSQAPKLLFHYYDKDFNNEADTPDNFQSRRPNTSFCFLDIRSPGLGDTAMYLCATSRDRYNQPQHFGDGTRLSIL.

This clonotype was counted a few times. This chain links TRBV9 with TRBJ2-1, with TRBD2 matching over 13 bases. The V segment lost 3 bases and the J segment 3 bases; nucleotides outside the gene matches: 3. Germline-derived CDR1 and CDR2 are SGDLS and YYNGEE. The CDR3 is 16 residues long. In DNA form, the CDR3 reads TGTGCCAGCAGCGCGCGACTAGCGGGGGGCTACAATGAGCAGTTCTTC. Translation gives CASSARLAGGYNEQFF. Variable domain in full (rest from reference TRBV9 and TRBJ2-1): DSGVTQTPKHLITATGQRVTLRCSPRSGDLSVYWYQQSLDQGLQFLIQYYNGEERAKGNILERFSAQQFPDLHSELNLSSLELGDSALYFCASSARLAGGYNEQFFGPGTRLTVL.

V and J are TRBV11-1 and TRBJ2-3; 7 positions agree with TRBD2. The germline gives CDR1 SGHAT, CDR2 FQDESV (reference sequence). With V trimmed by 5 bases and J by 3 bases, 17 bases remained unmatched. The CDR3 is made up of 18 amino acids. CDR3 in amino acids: CASSTRTRRVPATDTQYF. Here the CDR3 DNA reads TGTGCCAGCAGCACCCGGACTAGAAGGGTCCCGGCGACAGATACGCAGTATTTT. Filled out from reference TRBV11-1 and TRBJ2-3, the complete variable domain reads EAEVAQSPRYKITEKSQAVAFWCDPISGHATLYWYRQILGQGPELLVQFQDESVVDDSQLPKDRFSAERLKGVDSTLKIQPAELGDSAMYLCASSTRTRRVPATDTQYFGPGTRLTVL.

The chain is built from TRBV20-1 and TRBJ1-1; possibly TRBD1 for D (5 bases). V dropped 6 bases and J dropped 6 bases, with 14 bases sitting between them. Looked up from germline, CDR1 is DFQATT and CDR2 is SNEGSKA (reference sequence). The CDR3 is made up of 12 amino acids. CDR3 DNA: TGCAGTGCGGAGGCAGGGCAAGCTGAAGCTTTCTTT. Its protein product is CSAEAGQAEAFF.

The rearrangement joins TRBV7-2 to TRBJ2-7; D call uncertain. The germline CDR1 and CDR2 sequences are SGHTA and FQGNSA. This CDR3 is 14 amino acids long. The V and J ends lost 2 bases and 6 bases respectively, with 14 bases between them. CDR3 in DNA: TGTGCCAGCAGCTTATCCCAGGCCTTGAGCGAGCAGTACTTC. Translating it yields CASSLSQALSEQYF.

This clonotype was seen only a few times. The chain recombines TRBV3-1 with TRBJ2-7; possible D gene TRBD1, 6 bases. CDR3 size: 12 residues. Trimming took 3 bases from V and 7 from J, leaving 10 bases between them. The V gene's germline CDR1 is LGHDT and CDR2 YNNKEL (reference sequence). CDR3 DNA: TGTGCCAGCAGCCATTTAGGACAGGAGCAGTACTTC. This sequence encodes CASSHLGQEQYF.

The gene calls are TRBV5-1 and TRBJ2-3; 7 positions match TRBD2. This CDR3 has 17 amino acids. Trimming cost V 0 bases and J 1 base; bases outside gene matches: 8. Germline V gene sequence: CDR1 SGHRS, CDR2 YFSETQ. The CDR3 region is CASSLGGTNGRTDTQYF. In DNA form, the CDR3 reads TGCGCCAGCAGCTTGGGCGGGACTAACGGCCGCACAGATACGCAGTATTTT.